The 7 T cell receptor beta chains below were found in one sample sequenced in a study of shared clonotypes between healthy human individuals. Produced via immunoSEQ multiplex PCR; TCRdb's table is partial and in-frame only. The data hold 190,000 or so clones, with about 68% observed a single time. The sample consisted of memory CD4+ T cells sorted from blood. The subset denotes: CD45RA-negative fraction. These receptors all come from a man aged 25 to 45 in good health.

The gene calls are TRBV5-6 and TRBJ2-5; the match to TRBD2 covers 14 bases. J was trimmed by 3 bases and V by 0 bases; bases with no gene match: 1. Germline loops: CDR1 SGHDT, CDR2 YYEEEE. The CDR3 sequence is 16 residues long. CDR3: CASSLVTSGREETQYF. CDR3 sequence (DNA): TGTGCCAGCAGCTTGGTGACTAGCGGGAGGGAAGAGACCCAGTACTTC.

The rearrangement joins TRBV28 to TRBJ2-1; D call uncertain. There are 12 residues in the CDR3. CDR1 and CDR2 from the germline V gene are MDHEN and SYDVKM. The CDR3 nucleotides read TGTGCGGCCCAATCCACCTACAATGAGCAGTTCTTC. It yields the protein CAAQSTYNEQFF.

This clone was picked up one time. The chain has TRBV7-2 and TRBJ2-7; 8 nucleotides line up with TRBD1. The CDR3 has 14 residues. The V segment lost 5 bases and the J segment 6 bases; nucleotides outside the gene matches: 9. CDR1 and CDR2 (germline): SGHTA, FQGNSA. CDR3 sequence reads: CASSTGGVVVEQYF. Here the CDR3 DNA reads TGTGCCAGCAGCACAGGGGGAGTGGTTGTCGAGCAGTACTTC.

The chain combines TRBV5-1 with TRBJ2-1, with 9 bases matching TRBD2. With V trimmed by 0 bases and J by 8 bases, 6 bases remained unmatched. Germline V lookup: CDR1 SGHRS, CDR2 YFSETQ. The CDR3 is 15 amino acids. CDR3 sequence: CASSLGPSGTYEQFF. In DNA, the CDR3 is TGCGCCAGCAGCTTGGGGCCTAGCGGGACCTATGAGCAGTTCTTC.

This sequence joins TRBV4-2 and TRBJ2-5; no reliable D call. CDR3 length equals 14 residues. Deletions cut 0 bases from V and 5 bases from J, with 10 bases between. Looked up from germline, CDR1 is LGHNA and CDR2 is YNFKEQ. The CDR3 is CASSQEVSQETQYF. The CDR3 nucleotides are TGTGCCAGCAGCCAAGAGGTCAGCCAGGAGACCCAGTACTTC.

The chain is built from TRBV19 and TRBJ2-3; weak D call: TRBD2 (6 bases). This CDR3 region has 13 residues. The germline V gene encodes CDR1 LNHDA and CDR2 SQIVND (reference sequence). The V end lost 6 bases, the J end lost 6 bases, and 13 bases lay between the germline ends. The CDR3 coding sequence is TGTGCCAGTAGAGCCACTAGCAACGATACGCAGTATTTT. Translating it yields CASRATSNDTQYF.

The gene calls are TRBV11-2 and TRBJ1-3; D is unresolved. This CDR3 comprises 15 residues. V was shortened by 1 base and J by 10 bases, with 17 bases between the two germline ends. Germline V gene sequence: CDR1 SGHAT, CDR2 FQNNGV. Here the CDR3 DNA reads TGTGCCAGCAGCTTAGTCCTTGGAATCGCGGGGACCATATATTTT. Protein: CASSLVLGIAGTIYF.